The 12 T cell receptor beta chains below come from one sample, sequenced in a study of shared clonotypes between healthy human individuals. Only in-frame clones appear in the TCRdb table, and some are missing; sequencing was by immunoSEQ multiplex PCR. The table shows some 1,600,000 clones, with 98% occurring only once. Sample: naive CD4+ T cells sorted from blood. Noted subset: CD45RA+ positively selected. The receptors were gathered from a man younger than 45 in good health.

The V and J genes are TRBV18 and TRBJ2-2; D ambiguous. The CDR3 totals 13 residues. Trimming pared 4 bases from V and 5 bases from J, leaving 8 bases between. The V gene's germline CDR1 is KGHSH and CDR2 LQKENI. The CDR3 DNA is TGTGCCAGCTCACTAACGCTGACCGGGGAGCTGTTTTTT. Residues: CASSLTLTGELFF.

This rearrangement joins TRBV27 to TRBJ2-1; a weak D match, TRBD2 (6 bases). The ends were cut back, 4 bases at V and 0 bases at J, with 19 bases in the middle. The CDR3 has 18 amino acids. The germline V gene has CDR1 MNHEY and CDR2 SMNVEV (reference sequence). For the CDR3, the DNA is TGTGCCAGCAGTTCCCAGGACGGGGGATTAAGCTCCTACAATGAGCAGTTCTTC. Its protein product is CASSSQDGGLSSYNEQFF.

The chain employs TRBV5-4 and TRBJ2-1; 8 nucleotides match TRBD2. Germline V lookup: CDR1 SGHNT, CDR2 YYREEE (reference sequence). CDR3 size: 14 residues. V lost 4 bases and J lost 3; bases outside the gene matches: 3. The CDR3, as DNA: TGTGCCAGCAGCGAGGCGGGAGGCTACAATGAGCAGTTCTTC. It codes for CASSEAGGYNEQFF.

The V gene is TRBV4-3, the J gene TRBJ2-1, with a tentative D call TRBD2 (6 bases). The CDR3 runs to 13 residues. Looked up from germline, CDR1 is LGHNA and CDR2 is YSLEER. Trimming left V 2 bases short and J 9 bases short, with 11 bases between. The CDR3 spells CASSQTGSGEQFF. CDR3 in DNA: TGCGCCAGCAGCCAAACCGGGAGCGGTGAGCAGTTCTTC.

This chain joins TRBV19 and TRBJ1-5, with 7 positions matching TRBD1. The CDR3 contains 13 residues. Germline loops: CDR1 LNHDA, CDR2 SQIVND (reference sequence). Unmatched junction bases numbered 3, after V lost 3 bases and J lost 7 bases. The CDR3 is CASSIAGGQPQHF. In DNA form, the CDR3 reads TGTGCCAGTAGTATTGCAGGGGGGCAGCCCCAGCATTTT.

CDR3 bases: TGTGCCAGCAACCCCGGGGGCGCTGGGGCCAACGTCCTGACTTTC. This sequence encodes CASNPGGAGANVLTF. V gene TRBV7-2 combines with J gene TRBJ2-6; D could derive from TRBD1 or TRBD2 (6 bases each). Per the germline V gene, CDR1 is SGHTA and CDR2 is FQGNSA. The CDR3 sequence is 15 residues long. Trimming removed 7 bases at V and 2 bases at J, with 12 bases between.

The chain has TRBV6-1 and TRBJ2-7, with TRBD1 matching over 11 bases. Germline loops: CDR1 MNHNS, CDR2 SASEGT. V gave up 7 bases and J gave up 4 bases; unmatched junction bases: 6. The CDR3 consists of 14 residues. This chain's CDR3 is CASTGGTGGYEQYF. The CDR3 bases are TGTGCCAGCACTGGGGGGACAGGGGGATACGAGCAGTACTTC.

Note on this clone: Other nucleotide sequences from this sample produce the same CDR3. The chain has TRBV5-1 and TRBJ2-7, with 7 nucleotides matching TRBD2. The CDR3 contains 12 residues. Germline V gene lookup returns CDR1 SGHRS and CDR2 YFSETQ. The trim removed 0 bases at V and 6 bases at J, leaving 0 bases unmatched. The CDR3 DNA is TGCGCCAGCAGCTTGGCGGGGGGCGAGCAGTACTTC. This sequence encodes CASSLAGGEQYF.

This chain uses TRBV28 with TRBJ2-7, with TRBD1 matching 7 bases. This CDR3 comprises 12 residues. Germline V CDR1 and CDR2: MDHEN, SYDVKM. Trimming cost V 7 bases and J 7 bases; bases outside gene matches: 7. The CDR3 reads CASNMGQLEQYF. The DNA for the CDR3 is TGTGCCAGCAACATGGGACAGTTGGAGCAGTACTTC.

The gene calls are TRBV7-9 and TRBJ1-3; D unresolved. V was clipped by 0 bases and J by 0 bases, with 12 bases between them. The CDR3 extends over 17 amino acids. Germline V CDR1 and CDR2: SEHNR, FQNEAQ (reference sequence). CDR3 sequence reads: CASSLAPGTNSGNTIYF. The CDR3 DNA reads as TGTGCCAGCAGCTTAGCGCCGGGCACCAACTCTGGAAACACCATATATTTT.

The chain employs TRBV19 and TRBJ1-5, with D maybe TRBD1 (5 bases). Germline CDR1 is LNHDA and CDR2 is SQIVND (reference sequence). The V end lost 3 bases, the J end lost 3 bases, and 12 bases lay between the germline ends. The CDR3 loop spans 15 amino acids. In nucleotides, the CDR3 is TGTGCCAGTAGTATGGTGCCCAGGGTCAATCAGCCCCAGCATTTT. It specifies CASSMVPRVNQPQHF.

A remark on this clone: In the same sample, other DNA sequences code for this CDR3. The V and J genes are TRBV5-1 and TRBJ2-7, with a tentative D call TRBD2 (5 bases). CDR3 size: 12 residues. The V end was cut by 0 bases, the J end by 5 bases, with 6 bases between. Germline V gene data show CDR1 as SGHRS and CDR2 as YFSETQ. CDR3 residues: CASSLEGDEQYF. Written as DNA, the CDR3 is TGCGCCAGCAGCTTGGAGGGAGACGAGCAGTACTTC.